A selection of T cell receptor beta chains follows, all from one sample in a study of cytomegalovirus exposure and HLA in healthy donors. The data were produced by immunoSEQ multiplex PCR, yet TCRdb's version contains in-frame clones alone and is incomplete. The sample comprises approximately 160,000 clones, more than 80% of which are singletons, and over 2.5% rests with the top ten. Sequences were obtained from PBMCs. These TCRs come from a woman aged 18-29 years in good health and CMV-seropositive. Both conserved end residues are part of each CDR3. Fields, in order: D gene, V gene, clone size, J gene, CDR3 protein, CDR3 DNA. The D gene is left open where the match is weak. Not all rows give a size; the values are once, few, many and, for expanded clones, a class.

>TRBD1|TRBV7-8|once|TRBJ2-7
CASSLEDRVHEQYF
TGTGCCAGCAGCTTAGAGGACAGGGTCCACGAGCAGTACTTC
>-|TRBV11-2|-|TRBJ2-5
CASSFPAQRSETQYF
TGTGCCAGCAGCTTCCCCGCCCAGCGCTCAGAGACCCAGTACTTC
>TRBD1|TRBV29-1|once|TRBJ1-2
CSVEEGQGEKYGYTF
TGCAGCGTTGAAGAAGGACAGGGTGAAAAATATGGCTACACCTTC
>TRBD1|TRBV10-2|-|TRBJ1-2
CASSEAKAGGLYGGYTF
TGCGCCAGCAGTGAAGCCAAGGCAGGGGGGCTCTATGGTGGCTACACCTTC
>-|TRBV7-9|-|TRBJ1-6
CASSPRQDSPLHF
TGTGCCAGCAGCCCGAGACAAGATTCACCCCTCCACTTT
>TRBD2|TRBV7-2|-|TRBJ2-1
CASSLAGTSGAYNEQFF
TGTGCCAGCAGCTTAGCCGGGACTAGCGGGGCCTACAATGAGCAGTTCTTC
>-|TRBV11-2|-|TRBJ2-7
CASSSLTRYEQYF
TGTGCCAGCAGCTCCTTGACACGCTACGAGCAGTACTTC
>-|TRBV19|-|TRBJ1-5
CASRGSHSNQPQHF
TGTGCCAGTAGGGGCAGCCATAGCAATCAGCCCCAGCATTTT
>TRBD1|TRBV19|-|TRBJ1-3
CASSIGGQGTGNTIYF
TGTGCCAGTAGTATAGGGGGACAGGGGACTGGAAACACCATATATTTT
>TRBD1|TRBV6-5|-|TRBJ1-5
CASSLGGAGNQPQHF
TGTGCCAGCAGCCTAGGGGGCGCGGGCAATCAGCCCCAGCATTTT
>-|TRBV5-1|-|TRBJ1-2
CASSLSRNGDYGYTF
TGCGCCAGCAGCTTGTCCAGGAACGGGGACTATGGCTACACCTTC
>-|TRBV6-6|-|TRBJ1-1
CASRGPQQLNTEAFF
TGTGCCAGCAGGGGCCCCCAACAGCTGAACACTGAAGCTTTCTTT
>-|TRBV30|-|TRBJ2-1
CAWSVRLDNEQFF
TGTGCCTGGAGTGTTAGACTTGACAATGAGCAGTTCTTC